The clone carrying this T cell receptor (beta chain) is labeled medium-sized (0.01 to 0.1%). Its antigen is unknown. At around 600 ng per sample, bulk tumor genomic DNA provided the template. Several biopsies per primary tumor were taken during surgery, spaced as far apart as possible. With untreated, newly diagnosed non-small cell lung cancer, the patients went on to undergo curative surgery. Donation came from patients with newly diagnosed non-small cell lung cancer who were having surgery with curative intent. This specimen belongs to a study of immune heterogeneity within non-small cell lung tumors. Multiplex PCR amplified TCR beta CDR3 with 32 V and 13 J primers. One entry per CDR3 protein, called by TCRdb with MiXCR from the multiplex PCR reads. This sample yields approximately 3,100 distinct CDR3 sequences, of which 25% to 35% are seen a single time; about 10% belongs to the top ten. Study-wide points: Between one patient and another, high-frequency T-cell receptor beta clonotypes were largely distinct. Significant yet moderate, the positive correlation between local T-cell clonality and local tumor mutational burden reached an R of roughly 0.35.

V lost 8 bases and J lost 4, with 18 bases in between. The CDR3 runs 14 residues. Germline CDR1 reads MNHEY; CDR2 reads SMNVEV (reference sequence). Sequencing was carried out using lung tumor tissue. The sequence was obtained from a man in his sixties with non-small cell lung cancer. V usage is TRBV27 and J usage is TRBJ2-7; D is uncertain. CDR3 in DNA: TGTGCCAGCGCCCCAAGAACCAGTCGGTACGAGCAGTACTTC. Encoded protein: CASAPRTSRYEQYF.